The table lists the clone carrying this T cell receptor (beta chain) with a count of one. What it binds is unknown. This sample was taken from a study of CD8+ T cells in alopecia areata. Turning to the study itself: Oral tofacitinib (5 to 10 mg twice daily) was administered to treated patients. After 6 to 18 months of tofacitinib, follow-up continued 6 months off drug. General study findings and limits: Especially in alopecia totalis/universalis, lesional scalp showed greater clonality than normal scalp did.

Per germline, CDR1 SGHRS and CDR2 YFSETQ. Trimming took 4 bases from V and 6 from J; bases not matched to a gene: 6. The CDR3 is 14 amino acids. Both peripheral blood and punch biopsies of lesional scalp skin were obtained from patients who had alopecia areata. Extraction of RNA preceded its reverse transcription into cDNA, which served as the sequencing template. Measured with immunoSEQ multiplex PCR; TCRdb has only the in-frame clones, and not every one. The data hold some 120,000 clones, with approximately 53% observed a single time. The sequence was obtained from a human donor with alopecia areata. The sample consisted of CD4+ T cells sorted from blood, taken at week 0. V is TRBV5-1 and J is TRBJ2-4; 8 nucleotides line up with TRBD1. CDR3 nucleotides: TGCGCCAGCAGCAAGGGACAGGATGGAAACATTCAGTACTTC. This translates into CASSKGQDGNIQYF.